The 18 T cell receptor beta chains given below trace back to one sample, sequenced in a study of shared clonotypes between healthy human individuals. TCRdb keeps only in-frame clones here, not all; method: immunoSEQ multiplex PCR. The sample includes some 1.5 million clones, 98% of them seen just once. The source material was naive CD4+ T cells sorted from blood. The subset here: CD45RA+ positively selected. Source of these receptors: a man younger than 40 in good health.

About this clone: Other nucleotide sequences in the sample specify the same CDR3. CDR3 coding DNA: TGTGCCAGCAGTCTCAGCACAGATACGCAGTATTTT. Its translation: CASSLSTDTQYF. The chain employs TRBV7-9 and TRBJ2-3; D gene unclear. Germline CDR1 is SEHNR and CDR2 is FQNEAQ (reference sequence). This CDR3 region has 12 residues. The V and J ends lost 6 bases and 0 bases respectively, with 4 bases between them.

The chain has TRBV25-1 and TRBJ2-1; TRBD2 matches 11 bases. Germline V lookup: CDR1 MGHDK, CDR2 SYGVNS. The CDR3 totals 15 residues. The junction had 12 bases not matched to a gene; V was cut back by 8 bases and J by 9 bases. The DNA of the CDR3 is TGTGCCAGCCTTCCGGTAGCGGGAGGGCCAAGTGAGCAGTTCTTC. This codes for CASLPVAGGPSEQFF.

The CDR3 DNA follows: TGTGCCAGCAGTGCGGAACGGGAATCAGATACGCAGTATTTT. Translation gives CASSAERESDTQYF. This chain links TRBV6-4 with TRBJ2-3; tentative D call: TRBD2 (5 bases). Germline CDR1 MRHNA, CDR2 SNTAGT. This CDR3 region has 14 residues. V was pared by 4 bases and J by 4 bases, with 12 bases between.

The table lists this clone with a count of one. The CDR3 loop is CATSRLAETQYF. CDR3 DNA sequence: TGTGCCACCAGCCGTCTAGCGGAGACCCAGTACTTC. The rearrangement links TRBV15 to TRBJ2-5, with TRBD2 as a possible D gene (6 bases). Germline V gene sequence: CDR1 LNHNV, CDR2 YYDKDF (reference sequence). V was clipped by 5 bases and J by 5 bases, with 9 bases between them. The CDR3 contains 12 residues.

With regard to this clone: The same CDR3 can be traced to other DNA sequences in this sample. The rearrangement uses TRBV11-2 and TRBJ2-7, with 11 bases fitting TRBD2. Germline V CDR1 and CDR2: SGHAT, FQNNGV. The CDR3 loop spans 15 amino acids. The V and J ends lost 1 base and 5 bases, in that order; junction bases with no gene match: 4. CDR3 nucleotides: TGTGCCAGCAGCTTAGTAGCGGGAGGGCCTCACGAGCAGTACTTC. Amino acid sequence: CASSLVAGGPHEQYF.

V usage is TRBV29-1 and J usage is TRBJ2-3; tentatively, D is TRBD1 (6 bases). The CDR3 consists of 16 residues. Germline V CDR1 and CDR2: SQVTM, ANQGSEA. Trimming shortened V by 3 bases and J by 2 bases, and 18 bases separated the two germline ends. CDR3 nucleotide sequence: TGCAGCGTTGATGCGGACAGAAAAACCTACACAGATACGCAGTATTTT. Its protein product is CSVDADRKTYTDTQYF.

This chain links TRBV13 with TRBJ1-3, with 9 positions matching TRBD1. Germline V gene data show CDR1 as PRHDT and CDR2 as FYEKMQ (reference sequence). The CDR3 has 17 residues. J was trimmed by 2 bases and V by 5 bases; bases with no gene match: 10. The CDR3 nucleotides read TGTGCCAGCAGCCGTAACGACAGGGGGTGGGCTGGAAACACCATATATTTT. This translates into CASSRNDRGWAGNTIYF. Full variable domain (outside the CDR3, taken from reference TRBV13 and TRBJ1-3): AAGVIQSPRHLIKEKRETATLKCYPIPRHDTVYWYQQGPGQDPQFLISFYEKMQSDKGSIPDRFSAQQFSDYHSELNMSSLELGDSALYFCASSRNDRGWAGNTIYFGEGSWLTVV.

V is TRBV18 and J is TRBJ2-5, with 11 nucleotides matching TRBD1. Germline V gene lookup returns CDR1 KGHSH and CDR2 LQKENI. With V trimmed by 1 base and J by 5 bases, 3 bases remained unmatched. The CDR3 totals 15 residues. The CDR3 nucleotides read TGTGCCAGCTCACCACGGACAGGGGGCGCGGAGACCCAGTACTTC. Its translation is CASSPRTGGAETQYF.

Concerning this clone: In the same sample, other DNA sequences code for this CDR3. The rearrangement links TRBV18 to TRBJ2-5, with 8 bases identical to TRBD1. Germline CDR1 is KGHSH and CDR2 is LQKENI. This CDR3 has 15 residues. V gave up 1 base and J gave up 3 bases; unmatched junction bases: 4. DNA of the CDR3: TGTGCCAGCTCACCACTCCAGGGGGCGAAAGAGACCCAGTACTTC. Its protein product is CASSPLQGAKETQYF.

As concerns this clone: Other DNA sequences in the sample encode the same CDR3. This chain uses TRBV9 with TRBJ2-2; D gene ambiguous. Germline CDR1 reads SGDLS; CDR2 reads YYNGEE. Trimming stripped 0 bases from V and 0 bases from J, with 3 bases between. CDR3 size: 14 residues. This CDR3 is CASSVAPNTGELFF. The DNA for the CDR3 is TGTGCCAGCAGCGTAGCGCCGAACACCGGGGAGCTGTTTTTT.

The chain joins TRBV11-2 to TRBJ1-1, with D maybe TRBD1 (6 bases). The CDR3 has 14 amino acids. V lost 4 bases and J 0 bases, leaving 9 bases between the germline ends. In germline, CDR1 is SGHAT, CDR2 FQNNGV. DNA for the CDR3: TGTGCCAGCAGCTGGGACATTCTGAACACTGAAGCTTTCTTT. This translates into CASSWDILNTEAFF.

The V call is TRBV12-5, the J call TRBJ2-3, with D tentatively TRBD2 (5 bases). This CDR3 is built from 13 residues. Deletions cut 6 bases from V and 8 bases from J, with 15 bases between. Germline V gives CDR1 LGHNT, CDR2 FRNRAP. The chain's CDR3 is CASGGEGSGTQYF. CDR3 nucleotides: TGTGCTAGTGGGGGAGAGGGATCGGGTACGCAGTATTTT.

The sample holds one count of this clone. This chain links TRBV5-5 with TRBJ1-4, with 7 nucleotides matching TRBD1. V shed 4 bases, J shed 7 bases, and the junction held 13 bases outside the gene matches. The CDR3 has 16 residues. The germline V gene encodes CDR1 SGHKS and CDR2 YYEKEE (reference sequence). The CDR3 DNA follows: TGTGCCAGCAGCCTCCTGACAGGGACAATAGGTGAAAAACTGTTTTTT. Its protein is CASSLLTGTIGEKLFF. Drawing the rest from reference TRBV5-5 and TRBJ1-4, the complete variable domain is DAGVTQSPTHLIKTRGQQVTLRCSPISGHKSVSWYQQVLGQGPQFIFQYYEKEERGRGNFPDRFSARQFPNYSSELNVNALLLGDSALYLCASSLLTGTIGEKLFFGSGTQLSVL.

This chain connects TRBV18 to TRBJ1-3; D may be TRBD1 (5 bases). The germline V and J ends were trimmed by 4 bases and 5 bases, with 24 bases remaining between them. The CDR3 is made up of 18 amino acids. Looked up from germline, CDR1 is KGHSH and CDR2 is LQKENI. Here the CDR3 reads CASSRPLGVPSLRNTIYF. The CDR3, as DNA: TGTGCCAGCTCACGCCCTTTAGGGGTGCCGTCCCTGCGAAACACCATATATTTT.

The chain links TRBV5-8 to TRBJ2-5; the match to TRBD2 covers 11 bases. This CDR3 spans 16 amino acids. The germline gives CDR1 SGHTS, CDR2 YDEGEE. V shed 1 base and J 7 bases; nucleotides not matched to a gene: 9. In DNA, the CDR3 is TGTGCCAGCAGCTTGTTTAGCGGGAGGGGTTATGGGACCCAGTACTTC. This sequence encodes CASSLFSGRGYGTQYF.

As for this clone: Other nucleotide sequences in the sample specify the same CDR3. The chain has TRBV27 and TRBJ2-3; maybe TRBD2 (6 bases). The length of the CDR3 is 13 residues. Germline CDR1 and CDR2: MNHEY and SMNVEV (reference sequence). V lost 2 bases to trimming and J lost 3 bases, with 6 bases between them. The CDR3 protein is CASSLGGTDTQYF. The CDR3 nucleotides are TGTGCCAGCAGTTTAGGGGGGACAGATACGCAGTATTTT.

V gene TRBV6-6 combines with J gene TRBJ2-7, with 8 bases lining up with TRBD1. V gave up 7 bases and J gave up 7 bases; unmatched junction bases: 9. Germline loops: CDR1 MNHNY, CDR2 SVGAGI (reference sequence). This CDR3 spans 13 amino acids. CDR3 nucleotide sequence: TGTGCCAGCACCGGGACAGGTTCGGGTGAGCAGTACTTC. Amino acids: CASTGTGSGEQYF.

On this clone: The same CDR3 arises from other DNA sequences in this sample as well. The chain has TRBV28 and TRBJ1-3; TRBD1 agrees at 7 bases. CDR1 and CDR2 (germline): MDHEN, SYDVKM. The V segment lost 6 bases and the J segment 2 bases; nucleotides outside the gene matches: 4. The CDR3 is 14 residues long. The DNA of the CDR3 is TGTGCCAGCAGCTTCAGGGGGGCTGGAAACACCATATATTTT. Its translation is CASSFRGAGNTIYF.